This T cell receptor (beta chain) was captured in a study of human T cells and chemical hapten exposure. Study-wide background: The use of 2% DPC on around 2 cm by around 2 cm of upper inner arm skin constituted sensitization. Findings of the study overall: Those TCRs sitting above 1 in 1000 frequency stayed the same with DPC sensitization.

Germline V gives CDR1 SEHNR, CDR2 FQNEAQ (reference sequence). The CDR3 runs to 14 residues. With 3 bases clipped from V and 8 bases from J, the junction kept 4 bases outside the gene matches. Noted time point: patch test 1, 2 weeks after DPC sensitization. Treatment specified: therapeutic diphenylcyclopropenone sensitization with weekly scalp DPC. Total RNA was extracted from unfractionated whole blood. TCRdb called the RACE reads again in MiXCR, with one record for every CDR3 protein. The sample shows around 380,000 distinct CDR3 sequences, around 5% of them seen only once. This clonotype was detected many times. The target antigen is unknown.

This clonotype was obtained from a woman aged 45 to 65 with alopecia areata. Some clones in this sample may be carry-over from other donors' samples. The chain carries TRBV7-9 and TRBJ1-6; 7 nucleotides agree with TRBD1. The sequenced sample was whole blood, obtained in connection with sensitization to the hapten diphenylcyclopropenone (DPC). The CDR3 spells CASSFNQGDSPLHF. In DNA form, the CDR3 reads TGTGCCAGCAGCTTCAACCAGGGGGATTCACCCCTCCACTTT.